The 11 T cell receptor beta chains below were found in one sample sequenced in a study of OX40 agonist ivuxolimab in advanced cancers. Libraries came from the immunoSEQ multiplex PCR assay. TCRdb took this table from immuneACCESS and kept in-frame rearrangements with V and J called. Such tables lack part of the clones; where checked against another copy, unresolved V genes explain under half of the gap, and the rest is unexplained. For this sample there are more than 20,000 clones; 65% to 90% appear just once. Jointly, the top ten make up about a third of the sample. The sample here was CD4+ or CD8+ T cells sorted from blood, taken in a trial of the OX40 agonist ivuxolimab. These TCRs come from an adult with an advanced solid tumor such as melanoma, head and neck, liver or kidney cancer.

V gene TRBV7-2 combines with J gene TRBJ1-2, with 7 bases that match TRBD1. The CDR3 is 14 amino acids. V lost 2 bases to trimming and J lost 8 bases; unmatched junction nucleotides: 8. Germline V CDR1 and CDR2: SGHTA, FQGNSA. DNA for the CDR3: TGTGCCAGCAGCTTACGAGGGGGCGCGTTAGGCTACACCTTC. Residues: CASSLRGGALGYTF.

The chain is built from TRBV2 and TRBJ2-2; D is unclear. CDR1 is SNHLY, CDR2 FYNNEI, per germline. The CDR3 contains 13 residues. V was shortened by 6 bases and J by 5 bases, with 10 bases between the two germline ends. CDR3 loop: CASRKTNTGELFF. CDR3 nucleotide sequence: TGTGCCAGCAGGAAGACCAATACCGGGGAGCTGTTTTTT.

V usage is TRBV7-3 and J usage is TRBJ2-1, with 10 nucleotides matching TRBD2. Germline V gene lookup returns CDR1 SGHTA and CDR2 FQGTGA. Trimming took 2 bases from V and 6 from J; bases not matched to a gene: 4. This CDR3 comprises 15 residues. CDR3 DNA sequence: TGTGCCAGCAGCTTAGATGCTAGCGGGAGCAATGAGCAGTTCTTC. Protein sequence: CASSLDASGSNEQFF.

Here the CDR3 reads CASSRGLVGETQYF. The CDR3 coding sequence is TGCGCCAGCAGCCGAGGACTAGTAGGGGAGACCCAGTACTTC. The gene calls are TRBV5-1 and TRBJ2-5; 7 bases align to TRBD2. Germline lookup yields CDR1 SGHRS and CDR2 YFSETQ. CDR3 length equals 14 residues. The V and J ends lost 4 bases and 5 bases, in that order; junction bases with no gene match: 8.

J is TRBJ1-5 and V is TRBV6-5; tentatively, D is TRBD1 (5 bases). Trimming removed 0 bases from V and 9 bases from J, with 12 bases in between. The germline V gene encodes CDR1 MNHEY and CDR2 SVGAGI. The CDR3 extends over 14 amino acids. CDR3 in DNA: TGTGCCAGCAGTTACTCTGGGGGTTTAGGGCCCCAGCATTTT. Residues: CASSYSGGLGPQHF.

Turning to this clone: The sample has other DNA sequences that encode this CDR3 too. The rearrangement uses TRBV2 and TRBJ1-1; D possibly corresponds to TRBD1 (5 bases). This CDR3 region has 14 residues. Germline-derived CDR1 and CDR2 are SNHLY and FYNNEI. Deletions cut 3 bases from V and 2 bases from J, with 10 bases between. CDR3 sequence (DNA): TGTGCCAGCAGTGAGCAGGGCACCAACACTGAAGCTTTCTTT. Translating gives CASSEQGTNTEAFF.

The chain uses TRBV10-3 and TRBJ2-7, with D maybe TRBD1 (6 bases). The germline V gene encodes CDR1 ENHRY and CDR2 SYGVKD. The CDR3 consists of 18 residues. Trimming cost V 1 base and J 0 bases, with 19 bases left between them. CDR3 in DNA: TGTGCCATCAGTGAGTTAAGACTGGACAGCTTCCACTCCTACGAGCAGTACTTC. Protein sequence: CAISELRLDSFHSYEQYF.

This rearrangement joins TRBV7-9 to TRBJ2-7; D possibly corresponds to TRBD2 (5 bases). This CDR3 is built from 16 residues. CDR1 and CDR2 from the germline V gene are SEHNR and FQNEAQ (reference sequence). Between the trimmed V and J ends, which lost 5 bases and 2 bases, there was a span of 19 bases. This chain's CDR3 is CASSLESSREPYEQYF. In DNA form, the CDR3 reads TGTGCCAGCAGCCTAGAATCTAGCAGAGAGCCCTACGAGCAGTACTTC.

In its sample, this clone is medium-sized (0.01 to 0.1%). The gene calls are TRBV5-5 and TRBJ2-7, with D uncertain. The V gene's germline CDR1 is SGHKS and CDR2 YYEKEE (reference sequence). V was cut by 1 base and J by 6 bases, with 11 bases left in between. This CDR3 spans 13 amino acids. In nucleotides, the CDR3 is TGTGCCAGCAGCTTGTTAGGGTCGGGCGAGCAGTACTTC. As protein: CASSLLGSGEQYF.

CDR3 in DNA: TGTGCCAGCAGCTTAGGGGGGAGTTTGTACAATGAGCAGTTCTTC. This codes for CASSLGGSLYNEQFF. The V gene is TRBV11-3, the J gene TRBJ2-1; either TRBD1 or TRBD2 may fit D (5 bases each). Germline CDR1 and CDR2: SGHNT and YENEEA. The V end lost 1 base, the J end lost 4 bases, and 11 bases lay between the germline ends. CDR3 length: 15 amino acids. Looking up the rest from reference TRBV11-3 and TRBJ2-1 gives the full variable domain: EAGVVQSPRYKIIEKKQPVAFWCNPISGHNTLYWYLQNLGQGPELLIRYENEEAVDDSQLPKDRFSAERLKGVDSTLKIQPAELGDSAVYLCASSLGGSLYNEQFFGPGTRLTVL.

The table lists this clone with a count of one. This rearrangement joins TRBV6-1 to TRBJ1-1; D not resolved. Germline V gives CDR1 MNHNS, CDR2 SASEGT. The CDR3 runs to 13 residues. Trimming cost V 7 bases and J 0 bases, with 9 bases left between them. The CDR3 DNA reads as TGTGCCAGCACCATCGGACTGAACACTGAAGCTTTCTTT. Its protein product is CASTIGLNTEAFF.